Following are 29 T cell receptor beta chains from one sample sequenced in a study of response to subunit inactivated influenza vaccine. TCRdb re-called the RT-PCR reads with MiXCR, one entry per CDR3 protein. The data show 500,000 to 600,000 distinct CDR3 sequences, with approximately 11% seen just once and 9.5% to 12% held by the top ten. These data are also associated with another study on T cells expressing NK-cell markers. That paper adds: As the method of synthesis, 5'RACE template switching with UMIs yielded TCR beta cDNA.

The specimen was PBMCs from blood, collected on the day of vaccination. These TCRs come from a man between 50 and 59 years old who received an inactivated influenza vaccine.

A single count supports this clonotype. The gene calls are TRBV6-2 or TRBV6-3 and TRBJ2-6, with D uncertain. The germline V gene encodes CDR1 MNHEY and CDR2 SVGEGT. The CDR3 has 15 amino acids. Trimming cost V 7 bases and J 6 bases, with 16 bases left between them. CDR3 bases: TGTGCCAGCATCCCGGGTGGTCGGTTGGCCAACGTCCTGACTTTC. Its protein is CASIPGGRLANVLTF.

The V and J genes are TRBV2 and TRBJ2-2, with 12 bases aligning to TRBD2. Germline trimming cut 7 bases from V and 4 bases from J; bases unmatched to any gene: 4. Germline V CDR1 and CDR2: SNHLY, FYNNEI. This CDR3 has 15 amino acids. The CDR3 region has the DNA TGTGCCAGCATTGGGACTAGCGGGCCCACCGGGGAGCTGTTTTTT. Its translation is CASIGTSGPTGELFF.

This clonotype was counted many times. The chain couples TRBV20-1 to TRBJ2-7, with 12 bases that match TRBD2. V shed 3 bases, J shed 5 bases, and the junction held 5 bases outside the gene matches. The CDR3 covers 14 residues. Germline CDR1 DFQATT, CDR2 SNEGSKA (reference sequence). Written as DNA, the CDR3 is TGCAGTGCTAGGCTGACTAGCGGGGGTGACGAGCAGTACTTC. Translation gives CSARLTSGGDEQYF.

V usage is TRBV12-3 or TRBV12-4 and J usage is TRBJ2-1; D is uncertain. CDR3 length equals 13 residues. Trimming cost V 6 bases and J 9 bases, with 15 bases left between them. CDR3 coding DNA: TGTGCCAGCAGATCTTCTTCACCCTCTGAGCAGTTCTTC. Translating gives CASRSSSPSEQFF.

This clonotype has more than one count but fewer than ten. In DNA form, the CDR3 reads TGCAGTGCGAGTAGGGGGAATCTCTTAGCCAAAAACATTCAGTACTTC. It yields the protein CSASRGNLLAKNIQYF. The chain links TRBV20-1 to TRBJ2-4, with a weak D call TRBD1 (6 bases). The ends were cut back, 6 bases at V and 0 bases at J, with 18 bases in the middle. This CDR3 region has 16 residues. CDR1 DFQATT and CDR2 SNEGSKA come from the germline V gene (reference sequence).

This clonotype was recorded a few times. This chain connects TRBV4-3 to TRBJ2-7, with 10 positions matching TRBD2. The CDR3 is 15 amino acids. CDR1 is LGHNA and CDR2 is YSLEER in the germline V gene. The J segment lost 2 bases and the V segment lost 3 bases, leaving 4 bases of the junction unmatched. The CDR3 DNA reads TGCGCCAGCAGCCATGGGACTAGCGCCGCCTACGAGCAGTACTTC. This translates into CASSHGTSAAYEQYF.

Many counts were recorded for this clonotype. J is TRBJ1-5 and V is TRBV20-1, with a tentative D call TRBD1 (6 bases). The CDR3 contains 16 residues. CDR1 is DFQATT and CDR2 is SNEGSKA in the germline V gene (reference sequence). V was clipped by 5 bases and J by 1 base, with 18 bases between them. CDR3 sequence reads: CSAGETGVWSNQPQHF. The CDR3 nucleotides are TGCAGTGCTGGGGAGACAGGTGTGTGGAGCAATCAGCCCCAGCATTTT.

This clonotype was seen ten or more times. This rearrangement joins TRBV29-1 to TRBJ2-1; TRBD1 is a possible D gene (5 bases). The V gene's germline CDR1 is SQVTM and CDR2 ANQGSEA. The V gene lost 6 bases and the J gene lost 10 bases, with 22 bases spanning the gap. This CDR3 spans 14 amino acids. The CDR3 nucleotides read TGCAGCGTCACCGAGACAGCTTACCTAGTGGAGCAGTTCTTC. Its protein product is CSVTETAYLVEQFF.

In its sample, this clonotype was seen a few times. The chain has TRBV3-1 and TRBJ2-3, with 10 bases identical to TRBD2. Per germline, CDR1 LGHDT and CDR2 YNNKEL (reference sequence). The CDR3 has 16 amino acids. The V gene end was trimmed by 9 bases and the J gene end by 2 bases; junction bases not matched to a gene: 11. CDR3 sequence (DNA): TGTGCCAGTGTAGCGGGGGGCGCTCCCTTCACAGATACGCAGTATTTT. Amino acid sequence: CASVAGGAPFTDTQYF.

The rearrangement uses TRBV5-1 and TRBJ1-2; 8 positions match TRBD1. This CDR3 is built from 15 residues. Losses at the gene ends were 6 bases for V and 5 bases for J; bases not matched to a gene: 12. CDR1 and CDR2 (germline): SGHRS, YFSETQ. The CDR3 protein is CASTSGTQGAYGYTF. For the CDR3, the DNA is TGCGCCAGCACCAGCGGTACCCAGGGGGCGTATGGCTACACCTTC. Combining the CDR3 with reference TRBV5-1 and TRBJ1-2 gives the whole variable domain KAGVTQTPRYLIKTRGQQVTLSCSPISGHRSVSWYQQTPGQGLQFLFEYFSETQRNKGNFPGRFSGRQFSNSRSEMNVSTLELGDSALYLCASTSGTQGAYGYTFGSGTRLTVV.

V is TRBV10-3 and J is TRBJ1-5; 7 positions agree with TRBD1. With 6 bases clipped from V and 3 bases from J, the junction kept 5 bases outside the gene matches. The CDR3 length is 14 residues. Germline lookup yields CDR1 ENHRY and CDR2 SYGVKD. The CDR3 is CAISIGTDNQPQHF. CDR3 nucleotide sequence: TGTGCCATCAGCATAGGGACAGACAATCAGCCCCAGCATTTT.

This clonotype was recorded a few times. The gene calls are TRBV10-3 and TRBJ2-7; 8 bases align to TRBD1. After removal of 2 bases from V and 3 bases from J, the junction contained 6 bases not matched to a gene. Germline V gene sequence: CDR1 ENHRY, CDR2 SYGVKD. The CDR3 has 15 residues. This CDR3 is CAISEPGQGLYEQYF. In DNA form, the CDR3 reads TGTGCCATCAGTGAGCCCGGACAGGGACTCTACGAGCAGTACTTC.

Of note for this clonotype: A read error may explain this, as a much larger clone is one base away. The CDR3 DNA reads TGTGCCAGCAGCCGGACACCGAACACCGGGGAGCTGTTTTTT. Residues: CASSRTPNTGELFF. The V gene is TRBV7-2, the J gene TRBJ2-2; tentatively, D is TRBD1 (5 bases). The CDR3 consists of 14 residues. V shed 5 bases and J shed 0 bases, with 7 bases lying between them. Per the germline V gene, CDR1 is SGHTA and CDR2 is FQGNSA.

This clonotype was seen repeatedly, ten times or more. The chain couples TRBV12-3 or TRBV12-4 to TRBJ1-4; D not certain. This CDR3 has 14 residues. V dropped 5 bases and J dropped 4 bases, with 11 bases sitting between them. The CDR3 region is CASSPGRFNEKLFF. The CDR3 region has the DNA TGTGCCAGCAGTCCCGGGAGGTTTAATGAAAAACTGTTTTTT.

This clonotype was detected only a few times. This chain connects TRBV7-2 to TRBJ2-7, with D possibly being TRBD2 (5 bases). Deletions cut 0 bases from V and 3 bases from J, with 12 bases between. CDR3 size: 15 residues. The germline V gene encodes CDR1 SGHTA and CDR2 FQGNSA. For the CDR3, the DNA is TGTGCCAGCAGCTTAGCCCTAGCATCTTACTACGAGCAGTACTTC. The encoded protein is CASSLALASYYEQYF. Drawing the rest from reference TRBV7-2 and TRBJ2-7, the complete variable domain is GAGVSQSPSNKVTEKGKDVELRCDPISGHTALYWYRQSLGQGLEFLIYFQGNSAPDKSGLPSDRFSAERTGGSVSTLTIQRTQQEDSAVYLCASSLALASYYEQYFGPGTRLTVT.

The chain recombines TRBV12-3 or TRBV12-4 with TRBJ1-2; perhaps TRBD1 as D (6 bases). The V and J ends lost 6 bases and 2 bases respectively, with 13 bases between them. This CDR3 has 14 residues. The CDR3 loop reads CASRPPQGNYGYTF. The DNA for the CDR3 is TGTGCCAGCAGACCCCCACAGGGAAACTATGGCTACACCTTC.

This rearrangement joins TRBV28 to TRBJ2-1; D perhaps matches TRBD1 (6 bases). Per the germline V gene, CDR1 is MDHEN and CDR2 is SYDVKM. Trimming left V 5 bases short and J 6 bases short, with 20 bases between. The length of the CDR3 is 16 residues. The CDR3 region has the DNA TGTGCCAGCAGTCCGCCTCGAGGGGGACGACTCAATGAGCAGTTCTTC. Translated: CASSPPRGGRLNEQFF.

This clonotype was recorded a few times. The chain uses TRBV29-1 and TRBJ2-1; the match to TRBD2 covers 9 bases. The V gene's germline CDR1 is SQVTM and CDR2 ANQGSEA. There are 14 residues in the CDR3. Trimming at V came to 4 bases and at J to 9 bases, leaving 10 bases not matched to a gene. This chain's CDR3 is CSVALGTSRGEQFF. Written as DNA, the CDR3 is TGCAGCGTTGCCCTTGGGACTAGCAGAGGTGAGCAGTTCTTC.

This clonotype was counted a few times. The rearrangement uses TRBV7-9 and TRBJ1-1, with D unclear. The V and J ends lost 5 bases and 0 bases respectively, with 10 bases between them. This CDR3 spans 14 amino acids. CDR1 and CDR2 from the germline V gene are SEHNR and FQNEAQ (reference sequence). CDR3 nucleotides: TGTGCCAGCAGCCGCGGACTAATGAACACTGAAGCTTTCTTT. Its translation is CASSRGLMNTEAFF.

This clonotype occurred many times. DNA for the CDR3: TGTGCCAGTCTAAAGATCCGGGACAATGAGCAGTTCTTC. Translated, it gives CASLKIRDNEQFF. This chain joins TRBV2 and TRBJ2-1; D gene ambiguous. The germline V gene has CDR1 SNHLY and CDR2 FYNNEI. V was trimmed by 9 bases and J by 5 bases, leaving 14 bases between them. CDR3 length equals 13 residues.

There are a few counts of this clonotype. This chain joins TRBV12-3 or TRBV12-4 and TRBJ2-7, with 9 bases fitting TRBD1. CDR3 length equals 14 residues. Trimming cost V 3 bases and J 7 bases; bases outside gene matches: 7. This chain's CDR3 is CASSFRQGVGEQYF. In DNA form, the CDR3 reads TGTGCCAGCAGTTTCCGACAGGGGGTGGGGGAGCAGTACTTC.

V and J are TRBV19 and TRBJ2-1; TRBD1 matches at 9 bases. CDR3 length: 14 amino acids. Germline-derived CDR1 and CDR2 are LNHDA and SQIVND (reference sequence). J lost 7 bases, V lost 4 bases, and 5 bases had no gene match. CDR3 in amino acids: CASSNGQGWNEQFF. DNA of the CDR3: TGTGCCAGTAGTAATGGACAGGGGTGGAATGAGCAGTTCTTC.

The chain uses TRBV18 and TRBJ1-5; no reliable D call. This CDR3 is built from 16 residues. Trimming took 1 base from V and 6 from J, leaving 16 bases between them. CDR1 and CDR2 from the germline V gene are KGHSH and LQKENI. The chain's CDR3 is CASSPQKQSAGQPQHF. CDR3 nucleotides: TGTGCCAGCTCACCACAAAAACAGTCGGCGGGTCAGCCCCAGCATTTT.

The gene calls are TRBV11-2 and TRBJ2-2, with D unclear. CDR3 length equals 19 residues. Germline V CDR1 and CDR2: SGHAT, FQNNGV. V was cut by 4 bases and J by 0 bases, with 21 bases left in between. CDR3 sequence (DNA): TGTGCCAGCAGCTCTCGAGTAGATTCCCTTCTCGCGAACACCGGGGAGCTGTTTTTT. Amino acids: CASSSRVDSLLANTGELFF.

The chain has TRBV15 and TRBJ2-4; D remains ambiguous. The germline V gene has CDR1 LNHNV and CDR2 YYDKDF (reference sequence). V was clipped by 0 bases and J by 2 bases, with 5 bases between them. The CDR3 contains 14 residues. The CDR3 DNA follows: TGTGCCACCAGCAGAGACCGGCCCAAAAACATTCAGTACTTC. This gives the protein CATSRDRPKNIQYF.

The gene calls are TRBV27 and TRBJ1-2, with 7 bases matching TRBD1. Trimming cost V 5 bases and J 0 bases; bases outside gene matches: 9. The germline V gene encodes CDR1 MNHEY and CDR2 SMNVEV (reference sequence). This CDR3 comprises 16 residues. The CDR3 DNA sequence: TGTGCCAGCAGTCCATCGGGGACAGTAACTAACTATGGCTACACCTTC. Encoded protein: CASSPSGTVTNYGYTF.

This clonotype was observed at least ten times. V is TRBV10-3 and J is TRBJ2-3; perhaps TRBD2 as D (5 bases). This CDR3 region has 14 residues. Germline values: CDR1 ENHRY, CDR2 SYGVKD. V lost 5 bases to trimming and J lost 0 bases, with 9 bases between them. CDR3 bases: TGTGCCATCAGTCTAGCAGCTAGCACAGATACGCAGTATTTT. Protein: CAISLAASTDTQYF.

V usage is TRBV28 and J usage is TRBJ1-4; D call uncertain. The CDR3 loop spans 14 amino acids. Between the trimmed V and J ends, which lost 6 bases and 5 bases, there was a span of 13 bases. Germline V CDR1 and CDR2: MDHEN, SYDVKM. The CDR3 sequence is CASRWRTTNEKLFF. The CDR3 DNA reads TGTGCCAGCAGGTGGAGGACCACAAATGAAAAACTGTTTTTT.

In this sample, this clonotype turned up a few times. For the CDR3, the DNA is TGCAGTGCCGGAGGGGCTAGCCTCACAGATACGCAGTATTTT. It specifies CSAGGASLTDTQYF. The chain employs TRBV20-1 and TRBJ2-3; D might be TRBD2 (6 bases). Germline assignment: CDR1 DFQATT and CDR2 SNEGSKA (reference sequence). The length of the CDR3 is 14 residues. V was shortened by 6 bases and J by 2 bases, with 15 bases between the two germline ends.